This TCR beta chain was recovered during a study of chemoradiotherapy in HPV16-positive cancers. Findings and limits, study-wide: Better recurrence-free survival went with HPV-responsive T-cell expansion in HPV16-positive patients.

The CDR3 is 13 amino acids. Germline-derived CDR1 and CDR2 are SSHAT and FNYEAQ (reference sequence). Sequencing used immunoSEQ multiplex PCR; TCRdb keeps in-frame clones, though not all of them. The sample has about 15,000 clones, 88% seen once. A note on this clone: Antigen: not known. The germline gene is not matched at one end of the junction; a read error may be the cause.

The sequence was collected from a human donor with HPV-associated anogenital cancer. The chain is built from TRBV7-7 and TRBJ2-1; tentatively, D is TRBD1 (6 bases). The sequencing used blood, collected from a patient who underwent chemoradiotherapy. For the CDR3, the DNA is TGTGCTAGCAGCTTAGACAGGACCCATGAGCAGTTCTTC. It encodes CASSLDRTHEQFF.